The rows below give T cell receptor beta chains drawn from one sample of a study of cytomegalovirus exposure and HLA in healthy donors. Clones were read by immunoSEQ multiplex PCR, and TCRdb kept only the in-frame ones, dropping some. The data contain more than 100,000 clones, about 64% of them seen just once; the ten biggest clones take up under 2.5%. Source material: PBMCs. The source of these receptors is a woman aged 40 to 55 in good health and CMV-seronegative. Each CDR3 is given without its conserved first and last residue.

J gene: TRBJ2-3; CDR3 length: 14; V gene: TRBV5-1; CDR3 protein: ASSLGGTGGTDTQY
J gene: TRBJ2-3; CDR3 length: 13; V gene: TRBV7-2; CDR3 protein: ASSSLAGLTDTQY
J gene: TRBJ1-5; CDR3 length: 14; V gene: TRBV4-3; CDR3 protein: ASSQDAQGLDQPQH
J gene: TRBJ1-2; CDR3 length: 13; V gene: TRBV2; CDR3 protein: ASRDIGQGVYGYT
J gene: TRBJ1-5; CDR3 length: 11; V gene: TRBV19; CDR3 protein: ASSKGGLQAQH
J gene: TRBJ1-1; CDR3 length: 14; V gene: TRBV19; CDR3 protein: ASSIGPTGLNTEAF
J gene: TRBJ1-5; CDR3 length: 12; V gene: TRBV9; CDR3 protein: ASSASGGSQPQH
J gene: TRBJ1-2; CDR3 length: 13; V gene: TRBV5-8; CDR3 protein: ASSFGTGDLYGYT
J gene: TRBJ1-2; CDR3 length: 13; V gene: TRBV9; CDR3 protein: ASSARGGLGYGYT
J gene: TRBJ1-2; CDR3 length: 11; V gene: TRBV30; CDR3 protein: AWSAGVLDGYT
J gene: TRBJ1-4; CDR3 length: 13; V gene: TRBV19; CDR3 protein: ASTSGTGRGEKLF
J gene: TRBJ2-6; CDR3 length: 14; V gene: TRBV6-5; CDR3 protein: ASSYSWQGGANVLT
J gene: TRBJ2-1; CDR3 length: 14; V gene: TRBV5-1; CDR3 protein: ASSLRVVGTEGEQF
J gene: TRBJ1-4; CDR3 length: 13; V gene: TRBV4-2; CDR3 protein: ASNDYSGSDEKLF
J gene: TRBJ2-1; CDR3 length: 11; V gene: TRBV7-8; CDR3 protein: ASSGVGAGEQF
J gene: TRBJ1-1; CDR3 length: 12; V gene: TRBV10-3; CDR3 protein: AISESTGITEAF
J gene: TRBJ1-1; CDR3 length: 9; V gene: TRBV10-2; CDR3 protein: ASSDGGKAF
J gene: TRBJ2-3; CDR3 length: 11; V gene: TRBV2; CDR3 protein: ASKYRVTDTQY
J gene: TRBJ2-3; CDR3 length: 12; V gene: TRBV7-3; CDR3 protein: ASSTDSSTDTQY
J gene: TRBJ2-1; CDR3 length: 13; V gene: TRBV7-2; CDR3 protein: ASSLWATSVIEQF
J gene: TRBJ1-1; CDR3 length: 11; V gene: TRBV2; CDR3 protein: ASTGQTNTEAF
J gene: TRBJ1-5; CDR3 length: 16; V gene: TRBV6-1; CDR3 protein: ASSEGTGNFVSNQPQH
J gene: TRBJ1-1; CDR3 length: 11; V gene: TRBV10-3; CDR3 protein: AISGQGDAEAF
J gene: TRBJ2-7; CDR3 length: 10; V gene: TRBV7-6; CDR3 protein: ASSSVLGEQY
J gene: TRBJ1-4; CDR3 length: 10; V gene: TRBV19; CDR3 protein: ASSSGNEKLF
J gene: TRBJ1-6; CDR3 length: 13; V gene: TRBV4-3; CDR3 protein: ASSQDPTAQSPLH
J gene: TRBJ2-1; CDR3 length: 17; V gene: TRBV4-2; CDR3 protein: ASSRERGGQLSSYNEQF
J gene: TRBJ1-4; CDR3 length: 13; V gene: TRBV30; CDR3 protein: AWSVHAGGNEKLF
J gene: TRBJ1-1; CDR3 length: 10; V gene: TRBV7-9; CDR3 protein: ASVRGNTEAF
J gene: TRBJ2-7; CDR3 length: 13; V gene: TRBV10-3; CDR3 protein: AISDAGSAAYEQY
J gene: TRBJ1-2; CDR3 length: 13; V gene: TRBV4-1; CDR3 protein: ASSQEERLNYGYT
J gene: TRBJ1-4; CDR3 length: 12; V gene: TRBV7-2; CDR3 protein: ASSGGTVNEKLF
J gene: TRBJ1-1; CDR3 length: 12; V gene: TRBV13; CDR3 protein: ASSLGWTDTEAF
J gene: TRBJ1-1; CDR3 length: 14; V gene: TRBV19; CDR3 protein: ASSIVTGLEGTEAF
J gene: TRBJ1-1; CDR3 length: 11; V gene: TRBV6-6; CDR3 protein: ASSLLENTEAF
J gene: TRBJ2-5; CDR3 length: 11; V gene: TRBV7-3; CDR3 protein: ASSRGGYETQY
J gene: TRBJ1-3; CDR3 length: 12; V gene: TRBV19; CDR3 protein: ASKDIREGNTIY
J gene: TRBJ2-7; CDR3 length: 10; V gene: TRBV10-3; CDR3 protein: AISSTEYEQY
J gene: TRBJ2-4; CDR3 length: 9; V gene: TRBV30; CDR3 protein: AWSVGGIQY
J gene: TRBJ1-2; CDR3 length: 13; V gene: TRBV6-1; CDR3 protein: ASSEVGQINYGYT
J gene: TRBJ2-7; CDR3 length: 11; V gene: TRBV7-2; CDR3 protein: ASSSRTGTEQY
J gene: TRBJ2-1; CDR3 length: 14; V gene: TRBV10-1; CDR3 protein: ASSSVAHPANNEQF
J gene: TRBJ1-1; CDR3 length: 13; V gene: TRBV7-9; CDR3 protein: ASSLVSSGGTEAF